This TCR beta chain comes out of a study of CD8 T cells in Susac syndrome. CD8+ and CD4+ T cells taken from blood had their TCR beta sequenced. Reverse transcription used about 0.45 to 1 ug RNA and random hexamers. TCRdb independently ran MiXCR on the immunoSEQ multiplex PCR reads; one entry per CDR3 protein. The repertoire includes some 120,000 distinct CDR3 sequences, about 95% of them detected once, and 0.09% to 0.15% sits in the top ten. V trimming: 3 bases; J trimming: 2 bases; junction bases outside the gene matches: 3. The CDR3 consists of 14 residues. Germline V gene lookup returns CDR1 MNHEY and CDR2 SMNVEV (reference sequence).

Material for sequencing was CD4+ T cells from PBMCs. The chain combines TRBV27 with TRBJ1-2; 7 bases map to TRBD1. The origin of this receptor is a human donor in good health. The DNA of the CDR3 is TGTGCCAGCAGTTTTCTGGACAGGAACTATGGCTACACCTTC. Translated: CASSFLDRNYGYTF.